This T cell receptor (beta chain) was captured by sequencing in a study of T cell repertoires in cytomegalovirus infection (dated by TCRdb to the late 2010s). At the level of the whole study: Because public TCR beta signatures pointed to carriage of CMV infection together with the matching HLA type, the HLA type of each donor mattered for the analysis.

This clonotype was detected many times. Its target antigen remains unknown. Base qualities are not recorded, but no much larger clone differs from it by a single base. The germline V gene provides CDR1 SGHAT and CDR2 FQNNGV. V loses 4 bases of germline sequence and J loses 8 bases, and the interval between the two ends is 11 bases. The CDR3 runs 12 amino acids, cysteine and phenylalanine included. Only the CDR3 part of the read is kept: 36 bases, read in frame from the first base. The paper's findings and limits, for the study overall: The ex vivo response was dominated by HLA-C-restricted CMV-specific TCR beta clonotypes, which also provided the single most frequent clonotype in two of eight donors. Carriers of CMV infection plus the relevant HLA type were discriminated by the cumulative frequency of public TCR beta family members in the study cohort and in an independent roughly 370-donor cohort.

This sample was sequenced with an Illumina HiSeq 1500. Through fastp at Q25 and MiXCR, TCRdb rebuilt clones from the public reads, retaining in-frame beta chains. Each entry is one CDR3 protein sequence, shown with its most common DNA and genes. This sample has 500,000 or so distinct CDR3 sequences in its table, and about 15% of those were observed once. Under 30% of the sample lies in the top ten. The TCR comes from a human donor in good health (CMV status not recorded). Some clones in this sample may be carry-over from other donors' samples. The rearrangement joined TRBV11-2 to TRBJ1-2; TRBD1 is possibly the D segment (6 matching bases). The sequenced sample was CD8+ T cells from PBMCs. The CDR3 protein: CASSSRGGGYTF. The sequenced DNA: TGTGCCAGCAGCTCACGTGGGGGCGGCTACACCTTC.